What follows are 27 T cell receptor beta chains derived from one specimen sequenced in a study of cytomegalovirus exposure and HLA in healthy donors. This PCR relied on a set of 60 Vbeta primers and 13 Jbeta primers. Sequencing used immunoSEQ multiplex PCR; TCRdb keeps in-frame clones, though not all of them. This sample contains approximately 58,000 clones. Sequences were obtained from PBMCs. These receptors all come from a woman in her forties or fifties in good health and CMV-seropositive.

The CDR3 spells CSVGDGSYGYTF. In nucleotides, the CDR3 is TGCAGCGTGGGGGACGGGAGCTATGGCTACACCTTC. The chain links TRBV29-1 to TRBJ1-2; the D gene is possibly TRBD1 (5 bases). This CDR3 is built from 12 residues. Germline V gene lookup returns CDR1 SQVTM and CDR2 ANQGSEA. The germline V and J ends were trimmed by 6 bases and 4 bases, with 12 bases remaining between them.

The CDR3 DNA sequence: TGTGCCAGCAGCCCGACTAGCGGGTCTACCGGGGAGCTGTTTTTT. This translates into CASSPTSGSTGELFF. The J gene is TRBJ2-2, the V gene TRBV6-4, with 10 bases that match TRBD2. CDR1 is MRHNA, CDR2 SNTAGT, per germline. The trim removed 6 bases at V and 5 bases at J, leaving 6 bases unmatched. This CDR3 comprises 15 residues.

Turning to this clone: This sample also contains other DNA sequences that code for the same CDR3. The chain employs TRBV18 and TRBJ1-3; D gene uncertain. This CDR3 spans 17 amino acids. Germline CDR1 KGHSH, CDR2 LQKENI. V was cut by 2 bases and J by 0 bases, with 14 bases left in between. The CDR3 DNA is TGTGCCAGCTCACCATCCGTCCGGTCCTACTCTGGAAACACCATATATTTT. Translating gives CASSPSVRSYSGNTIYF.

The rearrangement links TRBV19 to TRBJ1-2, with 7 bases aligning to TRBD1. The CDR3 sequence is 13 residues long. Trimming at V came to 10 bases and at J to 5 bases, leaving 10 bases not matched to a gene. The V gene's germline CDR1 is LNHDA and CDR2 SQIVND (reference sequence). The CDR3 DNA follows: TGTGCCACAACCGGGACAGACATGTATGGCTACACCTTC. This gives the protein CATTGTDMYGYTF.

CDR3 DNA sequence: TGTGCCAGCAGCCAGGACAGTGGGGTCACTGAAGCTTTCTTT. It specifies CASSQDSGVTEAFF. The chain joins TRBV14 to TRBJ1-1; D perhaps matches TRBD1 (6 bases). This CDR3 contains 14 residues. Germline CDR1 SGHDN, CDR2 FVKESK. The V end lost 3 bases, the J end lost 4 bases, and 12 bases lay between the germline ends.

The V gene is TRBV4-3, the J gene TRBJ2-5; D not certain. Trimming removed 2 bases at V and 5 bases at J, with 12 bases between. The germline V gene has CDR1 LGHNA and CDR2 YSLEER. The CDR3 has 14 amino acids. DNA of the CDR3: TGCGCCAGCAGCCAATCCCTGATGAGGGAGACCCAGTACTTC. Translating gives CASSQSLMRETQYF.

J is TRBJ2-1 and V is TRBV18; 10 nucleotides match TRBD2. The CDR3 is made up of 17 amino acids. V trimming: 3 bases; J trimming: 1 base; junction bases outside the gene matches: 6. CDR1 and CDR2 from the germline V gene are KGHSH and LQKENI. CDR3 in DNA: TGTGCCAGCTCACCCCCATCGACTAGCGGGTCCTACAATGAGCAGTTCTTC. Protein: CASSPPSTSGSYNEQFF. Full variable domain (outside the CDR3, taken from reference TRBV18 and TRBJ2-1): NAGVMQNPRHLVRRRGQEARLRCSPMKGHSHVYWYRQLPEEGLKFMVYLQKENIIDESGMPKERFSAEFPKEGPSILRIQQVVRGDSAAYFCASSPPSTSGSYNEQFFGPGTRLTVL.

This chain links TRBV7-9 with TRBJ2-2; 7 bases match TRBD2. There are 17 residues in the CDR3. Germline CDR1 SEHNR, CDR2 FQNEAQ (reference sequence). After removal of 0 bases from V and 7 bases from J, the junction contained 11 bases not matched to a gene. For the CDR3, the DNA is TGTGCCAGCAGCTTAGCCTTGGCGGGAGTGGAGAGCGGGGAGCTGTTTTTT. Its translation: CASSLALAGVESGELFF.

This chain links TRBV6-5 with TRBJ2-5, with D tentatively TRBD2 (6 bases). V lost 7 bases and J 2 bases, leaving 17 bases between the germline ends. CDR1 and CDR2 from the germline V gene are MNHEY and SVGAGI. The length of the CDR3 is 15 residues. Here the CDR3 reads CASTRSGEPQETQYF. CDR3 coding DNA: TGTGCCAGCACCCGCTCGGGAGAACCTCAAGAGACCCAGTACTTC.

The genes are TRBV5-1 and TRBJ1-1, with D perhaps matching TRBD1 (6 bases). Germline CDR1 and CDR2: SGHRS and YFSETQ. V was cut by 4 bases and J by 9 bases, with 19 bases left in between. The length of the CDR3 is 14 residues. The CDR3 nucleotides read TGCGCCAGCAGCGCCAAACAGGGAAACGATAAAGCTTTCTTT. Residues: CASSAKQGNDKAFF.

The CDR3, as DNA: TGTGCCAGCAGTTCCGGGACACTTGAAGCTTTCTTT. This translates into CASSSGTLEAFF. V and J are TRBV11-1 and TRBJ1-1; possibly TRBD1 for D (6 bases). The CDR3 loop spans 12 amino acids. CDR1 is SGHAT and CDR2 is FQDESV in the germline V gene (reference sequence). The ends were cut back, 6 bases at V and 7 bases at J, with 12 bases in the middle.

The chain recombines TRBV30 with TRBJ1-1; perhaps TRBD1 as D (6 bases). Trimming shortened V by 1 base and J by 4 bases, and 13 bases separated the two germline ends. The CDR3 sequence is 14 residues long. Germline-derived CDR1 and CDR2 are GTSNPN and SVGIG (reference sequence). This CDR3 reads CAWSGYRVGTEAFF. DNA of the CDR3: TGTGCCTGGAGTGGCTACAGGGTAGGCACTGAAGCTTTCTTT.

The chain couples TRBV5-1 to TRBJ1-1; D is undetermined. V was cut by 0 bases and J by 3 bases, with 12 bases left in between. This CDR3 comprises 15 residues. The germline gives CDR1 SGHRS, CDR2 YFSETQ. The CDR3 bases are TGCGCCAGCAGCTTGGAGGCTAGTTTTGACACTGAAGCTTTCTTT. Its translation is CASSLEASFDTEAFF.

The CDR3: CASSFLQGRDYEQYF. The CDR3 nucleotides are TGTGCCAGCAGCTTTTTACAGGGTCGGGACTACGAGCAGTACTTC. The chain combines TRBV5-8 with TRBJ2-7, with a possible D match to TRBD1 (6 bases). Germline CDR1 is SGHTS and CDR2 is YDEGEE. This CDR3 contains 15 residues. V was clipped by 2 bases and J by 3 bases, with 15 bases between them.

The V and J genes are TRBV5-1 and TRBJ1-2; 8 bases fit TRBD1. There are 15 residues in the CDR3. Losses at the gene ends were 0 bases for V and 8 bases for J; bases not matched to a gene: 9. The germline V gene has CDR1 SGHRS and CDR2 YFSETQ. The CDR3 DNA reads as TGCGCCAGCAGCTTGGGACACCAGGGGGCGTACGGCTACACCTTC. Its translation: CASSLGHQGAYGYTF.

The CDR3: CAWNGGGETQYF. The CDR3 bases are TGTGCCTGGAACGGCGGAGGGGAGACCCAGTACTTC. The genes are TRBV30 and TRBJ2-5, with D possibly TRBD2 on 6 matching bases. With 4 bases removed from V and 5 bases from J, the gap between germline ends came to 11 bases. The CDR3 sequence is 12 residues long. CDR1 GTSNPN and CDR2 SVGIG come from the germline V gene (reference sequence).

The chain couples TRBV18 to TRBJ2-7; TRBD2 matches at 8 bases. The trim removed 3 bases at V and 1 base at J, leaving 8 bases unmatched. Per germline, CDR1 KGHSH and CDR2 LQKENI. The CDR3 sequence is 16 residues long. The CDR3 DNA reads as TGTGCCAGCTCACCTTCCCCCCGGGGGGGGTCCTACGAGCAGTACTTC. The encoded protein is CASSPSPRGGSYEQYF.

The chain is built from TRBV6-1 and TRBJ1-5; 9 nucleotides agree with TRBD1. With V trimmed by 4 bases and J by 0 bases, 1 base remained unmatched. The germline V gene has CDR1 MNHNS and CDR2 SASEGT. This CDR3 spans 15 amino acids. The CDR3 nucleotides read TGTGCCAGCAGTGTACAGGGGGCTAGCAATCAGCCCCAGCATTTT. Residues: CASSVQGASNQPQHF.

J is TRBJ1-1 and V is TRBV6-5; 10 bases line up with TRBD1. Trimming took 6 bases from V and 5 from J; bases not matched to a gene: 9. CDR3 length: 15 amino acids. CDR1 is MNHEY, CDR2 SVGAGI, per germline. CDR3 bases: TGTGCCAGCAGCCGTACAAGGGACAGGGGTACTGAAGCTTTCTTT. Protein product: CASSRTRDRGTEAFF.

This rearrangement joins TRBV4-1 to TRBJ1-2; perhaps TRBD1 as D (5 bases). The CDR3 is 13 residues long. Trimming shortened V by 3 bases and J by 8 bases, and 13 bases separated the two germline ends. The germline gives CDR1 MGHRA, CDR2 YSYEKL. CDR3 coding DNA: TGCGCCAGCAGCCAGCGCGGGGGTCGAGGCTACACCTTC. Protein: CASSQRGGRGYTF.

This rearrangement joins TRBV18 to TRBJ2-1, with TRBD2 as a possible D gene (6 bases). Germline CDR1 reads KGHSH; CDR2 reads LQKENI. The CDR3 is 16 residues long. V was trimmed by 6 bases and J by 0 bases, leaving 15 bases between them. Here the CDR3 reads CASSPNRGSSYNEQFF. The CDR3 nucleotides are TGTGCCAGCTCCCCGAATCGGGGGAGCTCCTACAATGAGCAGTTCTTC.

The chain employs TRBV29-1 and TRBJ2-5, with 10 bases aligning to TRBD1. J gave up 5 bases and V 6 bases, and 9 bases lay outside the gene matches. The CDR3 is made up of 14 amino acids. The germline V gene has CDR1 SQVTM and CDR2 ANQGSEA. DNA of the CDR3: TGCAGCGTCCGGGACAGGGGAAGATGGGAGACCCAGTACTTC. Translating it yields CSVRDRGRWETQYF. Full variable domain (rest looked up from reference TRBV29-1 and TRBJ2-5): SAVISQKPSRDICQRGTSLTIQCQVDSQVTMMFWYRQQPGQSLTLIATANQGSEATYESGFVIDKFPISRPNLTFSTLTVSNMSPEDSSIYLCSVRDRGRWETQYFGPGTRLLVL.

J is TRBJ2-2 and V is TRBV5-6, with TRBD1 as a possible D gene (5 bases). The V and J ends lost 0 bases and 6 bases respectively, with 9 bases between them. Per the germline V gene, CDR1 is SGHDT and CDR2 is YYEEEE. The CDR3 extends over 14 amino acids. In DNA form, the CDR3 reads TGTGCCAGCAGCTTGGGGCAAGGGGCCGGGGAGCTGTTTTTT. Translating it yields CASSLGQGAGELFF.

The chain uses TRBV7-3 and TRBJ1-6; D is possibly TRBD1 (5 bases). This CDR3 is built from 13 residues. V was shortened by 5 bases and J by 10 bases, with 12 bases between the two germline ends. CDR1 is SGHTA and CDR2 is FQGTGA in the germline V gene. For the CDR3, the DNA is TGTGCCAGCAGCCCCATATGGGGCTCACCCCTCCACTTT. It specifies CASSPIWGSPLHF.

This chain links TRBV7-2 with TRBJ2-3; D is possibly TRBD2 (5 bases). CDR1 SGHTA and CDR2 FQGNSA come from the germline V gene. Deletions cut 5 bases from V and 2 bases from J, with 17 bases between. The CDR3 is 16 residues long. The CDR3 reads CASSQTPDSLTDTQYF. In nucleotides, the CDR3 is TGTGCCAGCAGCCAGACCCCGGACTCCCTCACAGATACGCAGTATTTT.

This chain uses TRBV9 with TRBJ2-3, with 12 bases that match TRBD2. The germline V gene encodes CDR1 SGDLS and CDR2 YYNGEE. With V trimmed by 3 bases and J by 7 bases, 3 bases remained unmatched. CDR3 size: 14 residues. CDR3 amino acids: CASSETSGGYTQYF. In nucleotides, the CDR3 is TGTGCCAGCAGCGAGACTAGCGGGGGATATACGCAGTATTTT.

The J gene is TRBJ2-7, the V gene TRBV12-5; D is unresolved. The CDR3 runs 14 residues. The V and J ends lost 6 bases and 0 bases respectively, with 12 bases between them. The germline CDR1 and CDR2 sequences are LGHNT and FRNRAP. The CDR3 DNA sequence: TGTGCTAGTGGCCCCGACTGGAACTCCTACGAGCAGTACTTC. Amino acids: CASGPDWNSYEQYF.